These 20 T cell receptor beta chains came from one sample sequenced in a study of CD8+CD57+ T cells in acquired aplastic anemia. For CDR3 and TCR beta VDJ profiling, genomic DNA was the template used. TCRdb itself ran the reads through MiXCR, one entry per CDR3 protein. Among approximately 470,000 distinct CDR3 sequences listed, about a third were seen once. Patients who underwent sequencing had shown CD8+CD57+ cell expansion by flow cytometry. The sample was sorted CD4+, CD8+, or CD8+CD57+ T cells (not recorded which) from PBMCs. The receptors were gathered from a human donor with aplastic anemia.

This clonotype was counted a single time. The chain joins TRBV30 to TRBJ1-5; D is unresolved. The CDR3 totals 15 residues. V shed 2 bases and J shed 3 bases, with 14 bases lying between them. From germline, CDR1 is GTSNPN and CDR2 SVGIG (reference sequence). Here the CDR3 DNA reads TGTGCCTGGAGTCTCGATCGAGTCCTCAATCAGCCCCAGCATTTT. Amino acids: CAWSLDRVLNQPQHF. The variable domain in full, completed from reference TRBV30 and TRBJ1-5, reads SQTIHQWPATLVQPVGSPLSLECTVEGTSNPNLYWYRQAAGRGLQLLFYSVGIGQISSEVPQNLSASRPQDRQFILSSKKLLLSDSGFYLCAWSLDRVLNQPQHFGDGTRLSIL.

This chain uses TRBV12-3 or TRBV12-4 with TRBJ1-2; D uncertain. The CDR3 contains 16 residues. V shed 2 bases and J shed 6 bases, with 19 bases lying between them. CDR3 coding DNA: TGTGCCAGCAGTTTACTCGGGATAGTTTCTCATCATGGCTACACCTTC. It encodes CASSLLGIVSHHGYTF.

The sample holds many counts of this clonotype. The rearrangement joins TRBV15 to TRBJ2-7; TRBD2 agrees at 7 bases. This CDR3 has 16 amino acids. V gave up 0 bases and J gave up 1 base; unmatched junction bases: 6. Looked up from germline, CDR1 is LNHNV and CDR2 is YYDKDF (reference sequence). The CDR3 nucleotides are TGTGCCACCAGCAGAGATCTAGCGGCACAATCCTACGAGCAGTACTTC. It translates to CATSRDLAAQSYEQYF.

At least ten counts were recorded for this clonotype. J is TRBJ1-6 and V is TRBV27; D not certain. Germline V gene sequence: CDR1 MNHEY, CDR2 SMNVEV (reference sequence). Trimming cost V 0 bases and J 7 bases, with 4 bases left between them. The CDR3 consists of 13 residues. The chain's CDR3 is CASSLSVNSPLHF. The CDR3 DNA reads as TGTGCCAGCAGTTTATCGGTGAATTCACCCCTCCACTTT.

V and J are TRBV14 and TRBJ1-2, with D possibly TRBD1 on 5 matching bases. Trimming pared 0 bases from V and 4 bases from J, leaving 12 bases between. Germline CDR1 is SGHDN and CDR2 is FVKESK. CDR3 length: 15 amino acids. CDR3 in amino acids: CASSQEVARVYGYTF. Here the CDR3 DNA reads TGTGCCAGCAGCCAAGAAGTGGCCAGGGTCTATGGCTACACCTTC.

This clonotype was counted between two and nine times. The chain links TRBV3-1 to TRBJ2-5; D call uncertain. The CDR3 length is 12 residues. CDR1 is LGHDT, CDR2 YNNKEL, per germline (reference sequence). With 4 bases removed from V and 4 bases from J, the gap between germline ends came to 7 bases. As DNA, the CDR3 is TGTGCCAGCAGCCTGCGAGTAGAGACCCAGTACTTC. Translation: CASSLRVETQYF.

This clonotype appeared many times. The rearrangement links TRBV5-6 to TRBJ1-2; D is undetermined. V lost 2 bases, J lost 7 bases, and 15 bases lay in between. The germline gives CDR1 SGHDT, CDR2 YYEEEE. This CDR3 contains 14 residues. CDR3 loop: CASSLPSFASGYTF. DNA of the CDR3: TGTGCCAGCAGCTTACCGTCCTTTGCCAGTGGCTACACCTTC.

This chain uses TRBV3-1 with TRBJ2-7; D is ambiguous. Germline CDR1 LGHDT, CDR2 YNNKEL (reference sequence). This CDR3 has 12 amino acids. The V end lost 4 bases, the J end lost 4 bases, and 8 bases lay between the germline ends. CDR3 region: CASSLGRYEQYF. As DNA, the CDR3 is TGTGCCAGCAGCCTAGGCAGATACGAGCAGTACTTC.

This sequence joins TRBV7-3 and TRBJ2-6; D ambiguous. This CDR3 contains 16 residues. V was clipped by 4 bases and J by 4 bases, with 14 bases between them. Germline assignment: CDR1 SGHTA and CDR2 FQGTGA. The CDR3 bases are TGTGCCAGCAGCTCCCTACGAACTTCGGGGGCCAACGTCCTGACTTTC. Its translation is CASSSLRTSGANVLTF. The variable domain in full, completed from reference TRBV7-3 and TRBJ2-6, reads GAGVSQTPSNKVTEKGKYVELRCDPISGHTALYWYRQSLGQGPEFLIYFQGTGAADDSGLPNDRFFAVRPEGSVSTLKIQRTERGDSAVYLCASSSLRTSGANVLTFGAGSRLTVL.

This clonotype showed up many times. The CDR3 loop is CASSEAQGEGQPQHF. In DNA, the CDR3 is TGTGCCAGCAGTGAAGCACAGGGGGAGGGCCAGCCCCAGCATTTT. This chain uses TRBV6-1 with TRBJ1-5; 8 bases fit TRBD1. The CDR3 totals 15 residues. Germline V gives CDR1 MNHNS, CDR2 SASEGT. The junction had 5 bases not matched to a gene; V was cut back by 0 bases and J by 7 bases.

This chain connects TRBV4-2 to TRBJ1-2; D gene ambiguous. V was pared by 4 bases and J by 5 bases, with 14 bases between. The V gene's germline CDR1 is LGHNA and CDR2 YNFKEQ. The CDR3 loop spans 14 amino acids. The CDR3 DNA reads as TGTGCCAGCAGCCCCGAACCACAATCGTATGGCTACACCTTC. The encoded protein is CASSPEPQSYGYTF.

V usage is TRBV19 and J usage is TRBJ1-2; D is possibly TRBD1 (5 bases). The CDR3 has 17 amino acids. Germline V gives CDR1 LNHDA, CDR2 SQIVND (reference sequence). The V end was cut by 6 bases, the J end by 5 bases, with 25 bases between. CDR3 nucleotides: TGTGCCAGTAGAAAATTCGATAACGGACGGAGGGGTTATGGCTACACCTTC. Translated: CASRKFDNGRRGYGYTF.

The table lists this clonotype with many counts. The CDR3 DNA is TGCAGCGGTCAGAACACTGAAGCTTTCTTT. Encoded protein: CSGQNTEAFF. This chain joins TRBV29-1 and TRBJ1-1; D call uncertain. Trimming removed 7 bases from V and 1 base from J, with 4 bases in between. The germline V gene has CDR1 SQVTM and CDR2 ANQGSEA. The CDR3 totals 10 residues.

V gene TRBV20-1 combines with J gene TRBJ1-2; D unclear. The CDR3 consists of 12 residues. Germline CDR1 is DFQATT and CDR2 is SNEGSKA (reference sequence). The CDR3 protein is CSAPAAWIGYTF. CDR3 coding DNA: TGCAGCGCGCCAGCAGCTTGGATCGGCTACACCTTC.

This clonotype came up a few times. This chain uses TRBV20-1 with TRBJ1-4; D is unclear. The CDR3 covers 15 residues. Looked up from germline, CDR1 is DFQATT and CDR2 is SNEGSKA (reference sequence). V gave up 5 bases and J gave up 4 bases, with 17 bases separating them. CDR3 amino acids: CSAHPGREDNEKLFF. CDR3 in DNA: TGCAGTGCTCATCCCGGGAGGGAAGATAATGAAAAACTGTTTTTT.

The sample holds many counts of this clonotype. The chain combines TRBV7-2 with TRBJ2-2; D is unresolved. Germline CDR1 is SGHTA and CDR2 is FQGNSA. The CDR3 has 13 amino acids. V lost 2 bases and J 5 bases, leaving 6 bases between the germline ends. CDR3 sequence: CASSLLNTGELFF. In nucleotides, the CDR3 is TGTGCCAGCAGCTTACTCAATACCGGGGAGCTGTTTTTT.

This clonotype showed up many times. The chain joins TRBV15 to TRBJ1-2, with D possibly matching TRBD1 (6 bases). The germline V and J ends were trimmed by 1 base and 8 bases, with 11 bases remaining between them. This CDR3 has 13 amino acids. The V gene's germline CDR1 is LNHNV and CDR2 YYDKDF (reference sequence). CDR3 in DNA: TGTGCCACCAGCAGAGGAACGGGGACAGGCTACACCTTC. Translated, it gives CATSRGTGTGYTF.

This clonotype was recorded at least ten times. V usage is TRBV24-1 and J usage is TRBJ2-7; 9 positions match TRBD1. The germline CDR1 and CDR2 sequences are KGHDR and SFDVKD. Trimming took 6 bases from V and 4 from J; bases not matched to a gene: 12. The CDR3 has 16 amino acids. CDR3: CATSSPVGTGKYEQYF. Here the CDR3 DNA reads TGTGCCACCAGTTCTCCGGTGGGGACAGGGAAATACGAGCAGTACTTC.

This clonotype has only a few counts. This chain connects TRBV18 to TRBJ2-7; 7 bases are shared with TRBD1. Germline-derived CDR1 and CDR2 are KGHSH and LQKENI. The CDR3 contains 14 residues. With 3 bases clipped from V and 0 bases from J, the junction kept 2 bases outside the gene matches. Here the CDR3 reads CASSPRDSSYEQYF. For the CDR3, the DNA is TGTGCCAGCTCACCCCGGGACAGCTCCTACGAGCAGTACTTC.

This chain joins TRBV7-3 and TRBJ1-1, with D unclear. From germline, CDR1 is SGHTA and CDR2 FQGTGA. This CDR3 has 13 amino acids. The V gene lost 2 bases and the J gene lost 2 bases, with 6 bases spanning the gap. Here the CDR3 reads CASSLEDNTEAFF. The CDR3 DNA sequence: TGTGCCAGCAGCTTAGAGGATAACACTGAAGCTTTCTTT.